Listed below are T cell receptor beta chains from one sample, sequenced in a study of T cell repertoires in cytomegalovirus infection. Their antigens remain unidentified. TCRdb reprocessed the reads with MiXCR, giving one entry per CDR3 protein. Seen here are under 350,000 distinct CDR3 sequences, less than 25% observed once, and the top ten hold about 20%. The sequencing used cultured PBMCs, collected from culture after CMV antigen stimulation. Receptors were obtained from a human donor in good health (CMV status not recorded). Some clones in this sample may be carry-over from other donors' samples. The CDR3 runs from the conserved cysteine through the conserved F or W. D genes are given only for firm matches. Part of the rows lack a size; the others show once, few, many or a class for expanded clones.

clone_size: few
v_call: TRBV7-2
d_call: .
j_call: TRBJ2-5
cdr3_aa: CASSLAGSGPETQYF
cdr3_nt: TGTGCCAGCAGCTTAGCGGGTTCTGGGCCCGAGACCCAGTACTTC

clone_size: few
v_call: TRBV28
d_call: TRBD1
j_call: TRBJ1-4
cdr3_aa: CASSLYPGQPDATNEKLFF
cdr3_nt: TGTGCCAGCAGTTTATACCCGGGACAGCCAGATGCAACTAATGAAAAACTGTTTTTT

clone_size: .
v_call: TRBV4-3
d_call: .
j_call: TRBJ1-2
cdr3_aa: CASSADGPFYGYTF
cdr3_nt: TGCGCCAGCAGCGCCGACGGACCGTTCTATGGCTACACCTTC

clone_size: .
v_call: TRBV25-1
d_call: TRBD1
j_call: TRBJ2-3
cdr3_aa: CASSDKQGAGTDTQYF
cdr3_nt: TGTGCCAGCAGTGATAAACAGGGGGCTGGCACAGATACGCAGTATTTT

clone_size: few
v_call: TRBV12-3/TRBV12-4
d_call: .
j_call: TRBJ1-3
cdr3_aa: CASSLLPGPNGNTIYF
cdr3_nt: TGTGCCAGCAGTTTGTTACCGGGTCCGAATGGAAACACCATATATTTT

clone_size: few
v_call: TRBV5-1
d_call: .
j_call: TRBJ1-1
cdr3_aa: CASSLTWSHEAFF
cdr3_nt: TGCGCCAGCAGCCTAACCTGGAGCCATGAAGCTTTCTTT

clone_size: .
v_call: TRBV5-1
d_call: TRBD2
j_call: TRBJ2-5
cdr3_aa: CASSSVAGVETQYF
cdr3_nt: TGCGCCAGCAGCTCGGTAGCGGGAGTGGAGACCCAGTACTTC

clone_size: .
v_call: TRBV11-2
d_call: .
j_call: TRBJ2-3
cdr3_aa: CAIGRGLDTQYF
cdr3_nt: TGTGCCATCGGAAGGGGTTTGGATACGCAGTATTTT

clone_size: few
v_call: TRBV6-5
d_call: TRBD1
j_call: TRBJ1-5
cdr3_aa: CASRAGTGVVSNQPQHF
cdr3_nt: TGTGCCAGCCGGGCAGGGACAGGGGTTGTTAGCAATCAGCCCCAGCATTTT

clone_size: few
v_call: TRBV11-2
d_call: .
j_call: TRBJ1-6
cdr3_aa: CASSLEWSGNSPLHF
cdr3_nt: TGTGCCAGCAGCTTAGAGTGGTCAGGAAATTCACCCCTCCACTTT

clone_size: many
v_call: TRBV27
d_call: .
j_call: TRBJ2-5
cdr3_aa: CASSLYMGETQYF
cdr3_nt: TGTGCCAGCAGTTTGTACATGGGGGAGACCCAGTACTTC

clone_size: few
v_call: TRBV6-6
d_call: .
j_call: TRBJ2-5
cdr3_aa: CASRTNGETQYF
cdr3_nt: TGTGCCAGCAGGACCAATGGGGAGACCCAGTACTTC

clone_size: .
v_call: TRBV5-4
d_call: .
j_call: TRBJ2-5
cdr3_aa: CASSRSEGETQYF
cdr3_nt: TGTGCCAGCAGCCGATCGGAGGGAGAGACCCAGTACTTC

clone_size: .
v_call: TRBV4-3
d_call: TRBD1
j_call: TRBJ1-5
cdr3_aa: CASSLGTAYSNQPQHF
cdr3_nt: TGCGCCAGCAGCCTTGGGACAGCTTATAGCAATCAGCCCCAGCATTTT

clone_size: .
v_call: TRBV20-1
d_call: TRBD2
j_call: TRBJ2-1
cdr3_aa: CSASMTSGFNEQFF
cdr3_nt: TGCAGTGCTAGTATGACTAGCGGGTTCAATGAGCAGTTCTTC

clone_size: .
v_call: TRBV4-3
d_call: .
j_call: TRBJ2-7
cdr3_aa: CASSQALGIYEQYF
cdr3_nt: TGCGCCAGCAGCCAAGCTCTCGGGATCTACGAGCAGTACTTC

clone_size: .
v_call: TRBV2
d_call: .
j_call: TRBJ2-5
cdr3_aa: CASSERETQYF
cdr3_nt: TGTGCCAGCAGTGAGCGGGAGACCCAGTACTTC

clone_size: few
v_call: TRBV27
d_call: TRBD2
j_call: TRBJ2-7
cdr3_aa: CASSSRAGAYEQYF
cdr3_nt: TGTGCCAGCAGCTCGAGGGCGGGAGCCTACGAGCAGTACTTC

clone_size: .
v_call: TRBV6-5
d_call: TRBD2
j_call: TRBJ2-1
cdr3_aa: CASSRPGLAGEYNEQFF
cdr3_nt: TGTGCCAGCAGTCGTCCGGGACTAGCGGGAGAGTACAATGAGCAGTTCTTC

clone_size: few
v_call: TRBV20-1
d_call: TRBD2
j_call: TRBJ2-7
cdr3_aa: CSAVGLAGALEQYF
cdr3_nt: TGCAGTGCTGTGGGACTAGCGGGTGCCTTGGAGCAGTACTTC

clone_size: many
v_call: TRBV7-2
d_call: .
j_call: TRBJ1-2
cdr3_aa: CASSPRTVGSRYGYTF
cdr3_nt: TGTGCCAGCAGCCCCCGGACAGTAGGTTCGAGGTATGGCTACACCTTC

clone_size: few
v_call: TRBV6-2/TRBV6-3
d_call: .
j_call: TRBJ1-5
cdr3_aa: CASTFQGGNQPQHF
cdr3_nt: TGTGCCAGCACGTTTCAGGGAGGCAATCAGCCCCAGCATTTT

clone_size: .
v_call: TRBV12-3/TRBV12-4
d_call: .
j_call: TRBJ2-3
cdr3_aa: CASSLGERTDTQYF
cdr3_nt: TGTGCCAGCAGTTTGGGCGAGCGCACAGATACGCAGTATTTT

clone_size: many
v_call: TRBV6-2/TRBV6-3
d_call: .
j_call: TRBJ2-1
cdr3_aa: CASSASRVYNEQFF
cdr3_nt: TGTGCCAGCAGTGCATCCCGGGTCTACAATGAGCAGTTCTTC

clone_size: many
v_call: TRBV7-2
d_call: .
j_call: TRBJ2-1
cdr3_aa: CASRWDLAAYNEQFF
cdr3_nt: TGTGCCAGCAGATGGGACTTGGCAGCCTACAATGAGCAGTTCTTC

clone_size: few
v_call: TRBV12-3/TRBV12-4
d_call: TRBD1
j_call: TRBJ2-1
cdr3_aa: CASSPSQGAYGEQFF
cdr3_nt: TGTGCCAGCAGTCCGTCACAGGGGGCTTACGGTGAGCAGTTCTTC

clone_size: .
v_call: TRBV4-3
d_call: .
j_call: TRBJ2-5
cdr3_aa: CASSREQVPGETQYF
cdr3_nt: TGCGCCAGCAGCCGCGAGCAGGTCCCAGGGGAGACCCAGTACTTC

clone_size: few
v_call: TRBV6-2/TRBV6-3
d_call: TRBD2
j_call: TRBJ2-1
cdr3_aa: CASSYEAGLSYNEQFF
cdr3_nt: TGTGCCAGCAGTTACGAAGCGGGGCTCTCCTACAATGAGCAGTTCTTC

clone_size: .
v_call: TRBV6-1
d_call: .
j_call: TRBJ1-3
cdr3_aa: CASSYDGRAPGNTIYF
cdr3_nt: TGTGCCAGCAGTTACGACGGACGGGCGCCTGGAAACACCATATATTTT

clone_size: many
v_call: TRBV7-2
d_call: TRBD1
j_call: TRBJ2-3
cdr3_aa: CASSLGQITDTQYF
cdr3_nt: TGTGCCAGCAGCTTGGGACAGATCACAGATACGCAGTATTTT

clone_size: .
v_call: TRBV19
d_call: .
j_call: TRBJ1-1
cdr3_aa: CASSMRSGVMNTEAFF
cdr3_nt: TGTGCCAGTAGTATGCGATCAGGGGTAATGAACACTGAAGCTTTCTTT

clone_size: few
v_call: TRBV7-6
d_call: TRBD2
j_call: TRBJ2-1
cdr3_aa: CASSALAGRLGGEQFF
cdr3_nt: TGTGCCAGCAGCGCTCTAGCGGGAAGGTTGGGAGGTGAGCAGTTCTTC

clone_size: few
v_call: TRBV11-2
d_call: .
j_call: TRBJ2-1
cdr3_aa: CASSYWGGTATYNEQFF
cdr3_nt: TGTGCCAGCAGCTATTGGGGGGGGACAGCAACCTACAATGAGCAGTTCTTC

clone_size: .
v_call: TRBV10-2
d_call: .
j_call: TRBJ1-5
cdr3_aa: CASTPGGPEQPQHF
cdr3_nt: TGCGCCAGCACCCCCGGGGGGCCAGAACAGCCCCAGCATTTT

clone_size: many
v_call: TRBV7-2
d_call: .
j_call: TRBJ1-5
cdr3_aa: CASGNSRQGINQPQHF
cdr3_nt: TGTGCCAGCGGCAATTCTCGTCAAGGAATCAATCAGCCCCAGCATTTT

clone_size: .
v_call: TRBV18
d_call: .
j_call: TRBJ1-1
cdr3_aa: CASSTFGTHTEAFF
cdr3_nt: TGTGCCAGCTCAACCTTCGGGACACACACTGAAGCTTTCTTT

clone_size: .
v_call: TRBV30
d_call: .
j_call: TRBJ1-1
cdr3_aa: CAGGGGAGNTEAFF
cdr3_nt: TGTGCCGGAGGGGGGGGCGCTGGGAACACTGAAGCTTTCTTT

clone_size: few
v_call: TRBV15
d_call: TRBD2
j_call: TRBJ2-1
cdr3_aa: CATRMIGGGSYNEQFF
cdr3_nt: TGTGCCACCAGGATGATTGGGGGGGGGTCGTACAATGAGCAGTTCTTC

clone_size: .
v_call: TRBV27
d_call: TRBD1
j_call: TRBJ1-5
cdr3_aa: CASSLFGSYNIVGTGGNSNQPQHF
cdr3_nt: TGTGCCAGCAGTTTGTTCGGGTCCTACAACATTGTGGGGACAGGGGGGAATAGCAATCAGCCCCAGCATTTT

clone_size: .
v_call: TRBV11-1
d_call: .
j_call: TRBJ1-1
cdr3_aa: CASSLAVRSPEAFF
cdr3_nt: TGTGCCAGCAGCTTAGCGGTTAGGAGCCCAGAAGCTTTCTTT